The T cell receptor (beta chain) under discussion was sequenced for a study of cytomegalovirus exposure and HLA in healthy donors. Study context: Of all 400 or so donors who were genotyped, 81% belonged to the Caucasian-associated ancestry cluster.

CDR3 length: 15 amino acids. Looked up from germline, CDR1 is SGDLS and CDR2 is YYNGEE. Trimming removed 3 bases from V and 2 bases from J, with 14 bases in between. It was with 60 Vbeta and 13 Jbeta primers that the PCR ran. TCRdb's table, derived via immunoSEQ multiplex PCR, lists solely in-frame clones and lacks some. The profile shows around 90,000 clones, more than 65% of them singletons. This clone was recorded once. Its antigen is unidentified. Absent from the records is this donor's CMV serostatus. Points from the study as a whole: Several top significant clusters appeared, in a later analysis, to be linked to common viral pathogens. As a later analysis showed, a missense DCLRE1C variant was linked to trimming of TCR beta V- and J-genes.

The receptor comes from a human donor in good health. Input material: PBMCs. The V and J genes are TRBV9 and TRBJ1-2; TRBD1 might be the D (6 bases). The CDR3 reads CASSDFRGVNYGYTF. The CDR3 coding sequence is TGTGCCAGCAGCGATTTCAGGGGAGTAAACTATGGCTACACCTTC.